This paragraph covers one TCR beta chain sequence. The sample holds a few counts of this clone. Its antigen specificity is not known. One base away there is no much larger clone; base qualities are not given. Receptors were amplified or captured by the immunoSEQ multiplex PCR assay. For the multiplex PCR, a mixture combining 60 forward primers for TCR Vbeta segments and 13 reverse primers for TCR Jbeta segments was used. The CDR3 region of rearranged TCR beta genes was amplified from genomic DNA by a multiplex PCR assay. On the Illumina HiSeq System, the amplified TCR beta libraries were sequenced as 87-base-pair reads. For the original study's pipeline: Across the 500 to 850 repertoires, a later analysis counted tens of millions of unique TCR beta chains, roughly 11 million of which were shared by at least two donors. Raw reads were error-corrected and collapsed into unique sequences with a nearest-neighbor algorithm that merged closely related sequences to remove PCR and sequencing errors. To assign V, D and J gene segments, CDR3 sequences were aligned to IMGT reference sequences. For a sequence to be retained, at least a six-nucleotide match to both a V gene segment and a J gene segment was required. A rearrangement counted as productive if the CDR3 had no stop codons and remained in frame with V and J, and every other rearrangement counted as non-productive. CDR3 was defined according to IMGT convention as the region running from the second conserved V-encoded cysteine to the conserved J-encoded phenylalanine. The earlier analysis of some 600 of the donors excluded sequences that lacked an unambiguous match to a single V gene segment. An earlier analysis of several hundred of the donors classified V segments as functional when productive rearrangements were above 56.7% and as segregating when the standard deviation between donors was above 5%. A statistical classification framework was developed to diagnose cytomegalovirus status using the catalog of TCR beta chain sequences. V and J gene assignment, in a later analysis, came from comparing TCR nucleotide sequences with IMGT/GENE-DB human TR gene sequences. Using the TCRdist pipeline, a later analysis assigned CDR3 sequences along with most-parsimonious VDJ recombination scenarios. In a later analysis, every TCR beta chain was defined by the combination of its CDR3 amino acid sequence and its V-gene family, and reads without a unique V-gene family were dropped. In a later analysis, 450 to 600 highly shared, low-generation-probability nucleotide sequences were removed to address suspected cross-contamination and a sequencing artifact. In a later analysis, a clonal expansion index was calculated for each public chain from normalized within-repertoire ranks of inferred template counts. In a later analysis, generation probabilities were computed using a VDJ recombination model fitted to out-of-frame rearrangements, and the results were checked against IGoR. In a later analysis, hypergeometric tests were used to score TCR-TCR, TCR-HLA and TCR-CMV co-occurrence, with a repertoire-size bias correction applied to TCR pairs. To estimate false discovery rates, a later analysis permuted the HLA or CMV assignments 20 times. In a later analysis, co-occurring TCRs were grouped with DBSCAN, and TCRdist sequence similarity was added when clustering was performed within HLA-allele-positive subsets. Repertoires with fewer than 30,000 or more than 120,000 public chains, plus five repertoires with anomalous nucleotide sharing, were excluded from co-occurrence clustering. Held by TCRdb, this immuneACCESS table contains in-frame sequences only and omits some clones. Under half of the omission traces to an unresolved V gene where checked; the cause of the rest is unknown. V and J calls and clone size come straight from that table; D and trimming were deduced from the DNA. The sample table contains about 120,000 clones; only one count was recorded for around three quarters of them. The ten largest clones represent 3% to 4% of the sample.

The germline V gene (reference sequence) gives CDR1 as LNHDA and CDR2 as SQIVND. Reading from cysteine to phenylalanine, the CDR3 counts 17 amino acids. Only the CDR3 region is kept as DNA, spanning 51 bases read in frame from base 1. Trimming costs V 9 bases and J 5 bases, and their ends lie 27 bases apart. This sample is drawn from a study of cytomegalovirus exposure and HLA in healthy donors (dated by TCRdb to 2016 to 2017). Background on the whole study: An earlier analysis of more than 550 of the donors reported 276 Gb of sequence data and around 110 million unique TCR beta sequences obtained from around 190 million T cells. The study profiled the T cell repertoires of approximately 700 subjects by immunosequencing and related them to cytomegalovirus serostatus. To decide whether each TCR beta V gene segment behaved as functional or pseudogenic, an earlier analysis of approximately 590 of the donors relied on high-throughput TCR beta sequencing. A later genetic analysis used genome-wide SNP genotypes for about 60% of the 666 donors, treating that subset as a discovery cohort. Rather than using new phenotypic data, the later analysis identified candidate immune exposures from TCR beta sequences and from how often those sequences occurred across donors. Donor age, sex, ethnicity and CMV serostatus were collected together with the repertoire data. A later analysis re-analyzed previously published TCR beta repertoires from 550 to 700 donors and added high-resolution HLA genotyping to study TCR occurrence patterns. Every repertoire in the discovery cohort had been generated on one and the same sequencing platform. To predict cytomegalovirus infection status, the study brought together high-throughput TCR immunosequencing, statistical association of individual TCRs with disease status, and machine learning. A separate validation cohort of approximately 120 different subjects was used in addition to the approximately 670-subject first cohort. Across under 500 genotyped donors of the cohort, an average of about 250,000 unique TCR beta nucleotide sequences per donor were sequenced, and roughly a sixth of those sequences were non-productive. An early release that covered approximately 600 HLA-typed donors contained approximately 300 gigabases of sequencing data and 80 million or so unique TCR sequences. Both class I and class II loci were covered by HLA typing, at four-digit resolution. The aim of the study was to test whether cataloging public T cell receptors could identify signatures of past pathogen exposure. The number of typed donors differed by locus: about 620-640 for A, B, C, DRB1 and DQB1; approximately 520 for DQA1; approximately 610 for DPA1; and about 470 for DPB1. Of the roughly 410 genotyped donors, less than 90% were placed in the genetic ancestry cluster associated with self-reported Caucasian donors. Several DR-DQ haplotypes were handled as single units for association and clustering because linkage in the cohort was strong.

The cohort comprised more than 550 healthy bone marrow donors. All cohort members were sampled while nominally healthy, although unrecorded immune exposures were likely present. The donor was CMV seropositive and was included in the group of 289 seropositive cohort members. A peripheral blood sample was collected from each donor, and TCR beta sequencing was performed on peripheral blood mononuclear cells. Genomic DNA was extracted from the blood cell samples with the Qiagen DNeasy Blood Extraction Kit. The paper as a whole reports these results and caveats: According to the authors, the approach could potentially be generalized to other disease states and immunological phenotypes. A later analysis found that most CMV-associated TCR beta chains appeared HLA-restricted, with HLA associations seemingly driven largely by CMV exposure. Strong co-occurrence of HLA alleles, especially DR and DQ, made assigning TCR associations to individual alleles difficult. In the study, some 160 TCR beta chains were listed as associated with cytomegalovirus. V-gene and J-gene trimming of TCR beta chains was associated with a missense DCLRE1C variant in a later genetic analysis, and the association was replicated in an independent cohort. CMV serostatus was the only immune exposure information available for the cohort. This cohort had only TCR beta chains sequenced, and the lack of alpha or paired-chain data limited which features could be detected. The sequencing pipeline was judged likely to have produced a cluster of highly shared sequence variants as a technical artifact. A further reported finding was that TCR beta sequences accurately predicted the HLA-A and HLA-B alleles for most subjects in the first cohort. Specific HLA alleles were associated with 15,000 to 20,000 TCR beta sequences at a false discovery rate of 0.05 in a later analysis. In an earlier analysis of 450 to 750 of the donors, most TCR beta V segments appeared in productive rearrangements about 87% or about 30% of the time, broadly matching IMGT annotations. A later analysis found that HLA-associated TCR beta chains were more clonally expanded and had lower generation probabilities than equally common non-associated chains. Because some donors lacked HLA typing at each locus, the association tests relied only on the typed subset. Some IMGT-functional V segments, including TRBV6-2 and TRBV6-3, could not be told apart with the 87-base-pair reads, so those segments were excluded. Several of the top co-occurrence clusters appeared to be linked to parvovirus B19, influenza, CMV and Epstein-Barr virus, according to a later analysis. Because counts were too low, about 15 rarely observed V segments, including chromosome 9 orphons, were left out of the earlier analysis of about 500 of the donors. Linkage disequilibrium might explain the correlated functional status among segregating V segments, but an unknown experimental factor could not be excluded. Roughly uniform sequencing depth across donors was assumed in presence/absence analyses, although this assumption may not hold. Most TCR sequences were observed very rarely across donors, whereas some public TCRs were present in many individuals. A few of the identified cytomegalovirus-associated TCR beta chains were confirmed in vitro to be specific for cytomegalovirus antigens. Cytomegalovirus status was reported to be diagnosed by the classifier with high specificity and sensitivity in both the original and validation cohorts. A later genetic analysis reported fewer N-insertions in productive TCRs among donors in an Asian-associated ancestry cluster than the roughly 640-donor mean. A later analysis found that TCR association rates varied across HLA loci, with DRB1 alleles showing the most associated TCRs and HLA-C alleles the fewest.

Material for sequencing was PBMCs. This clonotype was sampled from a woman between 25 and 40 years old in good health and CMV-seropositive. The chain employs TRBV19 and TRBJ2-3; no confident D gene assignment can be made. The CDR3 protein: CARPRQIPVFGQDTQYF. In nucleotide form, the sequence is TGTGCCAGGCCCAGGCAGATCCCCGTGTTTGGCCAAGATACGCAGTATTTT.